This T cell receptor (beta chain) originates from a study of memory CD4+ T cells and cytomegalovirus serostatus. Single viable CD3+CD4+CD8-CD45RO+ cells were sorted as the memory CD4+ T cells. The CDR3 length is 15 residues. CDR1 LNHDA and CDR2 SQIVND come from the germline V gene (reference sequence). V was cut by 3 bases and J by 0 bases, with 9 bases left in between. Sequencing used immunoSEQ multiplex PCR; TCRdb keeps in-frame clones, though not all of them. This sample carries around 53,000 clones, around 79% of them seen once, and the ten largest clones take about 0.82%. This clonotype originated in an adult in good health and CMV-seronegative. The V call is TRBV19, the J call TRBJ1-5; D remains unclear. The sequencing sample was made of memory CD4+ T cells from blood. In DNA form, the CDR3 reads TGTGCCAGTAGTATGTTTAAACATAGCAATCAGCCCCAGCATTTT. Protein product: CASSMFKHSNQPQHF.